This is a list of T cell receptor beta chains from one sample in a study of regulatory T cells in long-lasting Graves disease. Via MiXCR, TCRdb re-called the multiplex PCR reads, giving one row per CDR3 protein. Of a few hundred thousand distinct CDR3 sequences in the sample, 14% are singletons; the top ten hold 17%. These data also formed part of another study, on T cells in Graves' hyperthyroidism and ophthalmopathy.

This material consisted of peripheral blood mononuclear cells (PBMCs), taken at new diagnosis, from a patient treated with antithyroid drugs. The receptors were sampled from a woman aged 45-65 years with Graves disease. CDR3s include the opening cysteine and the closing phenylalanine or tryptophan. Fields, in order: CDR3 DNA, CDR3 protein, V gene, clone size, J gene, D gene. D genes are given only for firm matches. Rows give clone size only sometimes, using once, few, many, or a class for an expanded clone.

TGTGCCAGCAGCAACGGGAGGGGGCTTTGGAATGAGCAGTTCTTC | CASSNGRGLWNEQFF | TRBV3-1 | . | TRBJ2-1 | .
TGCGCCAGCAGTGACTACAGGGACTATGGCTACACCTTC | CASSDYRDYGYTF | TRBV10-1 | many | TRBJ1-2 | .
TGTGCCAGCAGCTTCGGGGCAGGGGGAACAGATACGCAGTATTTT | CASSFGAGGTDTQYF | TRBV7-9 | many | TRBJ2-3 | TRBD1
TGTGCCAGCAGTTTTCTGGACAGGGGGGCAGGGGAGCTGTTTTTT | CASSFLDRGAGELFF | TRBV12-3/TRBV12-4 | many | TRBJ2-2 | TRBD1
TGCAGCGTTGGGTTCGCGGCAAGATCCTACAATGAGCAGTTCTTC | CSVGFAARSYNEQFF | TRBV29-1 | . | TRBJ2-1 | .
TGTGCCAGCAGTTCCGGACAGGGGTCTGTCTACACCTTC | CASSSGQGSVYTF | TRBV6-5 | many | TRBJ1-2 | TRBD1
TGCGCCAGCAGCTTGGTGGACAACTACAATGAGCAGTTCTTC | CASSLVDNYNEQFF | TRBV5-1 | many | TRBJ2-1 | .
TGTGCCAGCAGTCTACAGGGAAAAGGCTACACCTTC | CASSLQGKGYTF | TRBV28 | many | TRBJ1-2 | .
TGTGCCAGCAGCTTAGTAGCTTTTGGGGGGACTAGCGCCAATGAGCAGTTCTTC | CASSLVAFGGTSANEQFF | TRBV7-2 | . | TRBJ2-1 | TRBD2
TGTGCCAGCAGTTTAAATCGGGGGGTCGCCATTCAGTACTTC | CASSLNRGVAIQYF | TRBV27 | few | TRBJ2-4 | TRBD2
TGCAGTGCTAGAGAGGGGGGCAATGAGCAGTTCTTC | CSAREGGNEQFF | TRBV20-1 | few | TRBJ2-1 | .
TGTGCCAGCAGCCCCCTCATCCAGACAGGTCCAGGGACCCAGTACTTC | CASSPLIQTGPGTQYF | TRBV5-5 | many | TRBJ2-5 | .
TGTGCCAGCAGCTTGTTGGCTAGCACAGATACGCAGTATTTT | CASSLLASTDTQYF | TRBV5-5 | many | TRBJ2-3 | .
TGTGCCTGGAGTGGACAGGGTGGGGCCAACGTCCTGACTTTC | CAWSGQGGANVLTF | TRBV30 | . | TRBJ2-6 | TRBD1
TGCAGTGCCTCCGGACAGACCTACGAGCAGTACTTC | CSASGQTYEQYF | TRBV20-1 | few | TRBJ2-7 | .
TGTGCCAGCAGTTATGGCGGCTGGGAGCTGTTTTTT | CASSYGGWELFF | TRBV6-2/TRBV6-3 | many | TRBJ2-2 | .
TGTGCCAGCAGTTACGATACTAGCGGGGCAAACGCGAACACCGGGGAGCTGTTTTTT | CASSYDTSGANANTGELFF | TRBV6-2/TRBV6-3 | . | TRBJ2-2 | TRBD2
TGCGCCAGCAGCCAAGAATTCCCCGGGACCCACAATGAGCAGTTCTTC | CASSQEFPGTHNEQFF | TRBV4-1 | . | TRBJ2-1 | .
TGTGCCATCAGTGACGCAGGGGTCGGAAACACCATATATTTT | CAISDAGVGNTIYF | TRBV10-3 | . | TRBJ1-3 | .
TGTGCCAGCAGCCAAAGACCGGGACAGACCTACGAGCAGTACTTC | CASSQRPGQTYEQYF | TRBV11-2 | many | TRBJ2-7 | TRBD1
TGTGCCAGCAGCTTAACGGGGGGGACGCAGTACTTC | CASSLTGGTQYF | TRBV7-3 | few | TRBJ2-7 | TRBD2
TGTGCCAGCAGTTTTCGGGGTACGGATTCACCCCTCCACTTT | CASSFRGTDSPLHF | TRBV12-3/TRBV12-4 | many | TRBJ1-6 | .
TGTGCCAGCAGCTTAGGAGGGGGACTAGCGGATGAGCAGTTCTTC | CASSLGGGLADEQFF | TRBV7-6 | many | TRBJ2-1 | TRBD2
TGTGCCAGCTCACCACCGTCGGGACAGGGGGCTGGTTTCACCGGGGAGCTGTTTTTT | CASSPPSGQGAGFTGELFF | TRBV18 | few | TRBJ2-2 | TRBD1
TGTGCCAGCAGCTTACCTAGACGTCTAGCGGGAGGGTACCGTCGGGAGACCCAGTACTTC | CASSLPRRLAGGYRRETQYF | TRBV7-9 | . | TRBJ2-5 | TRBD2
TGTGCCAGTCTCGGGACAGGGGCCACCGGGGAGCTGTTTTTT | CASLGTGATGELFF | TRBV19 | few | TRBJ2-2 | TRBD1
TGTGCCAGCAGCTCCGGGACTAGGGGCGGGGGCACAGATACGCAGTATTTT | CASSSGTRGGGTDTQYF | TRBV3-1 | many | TRBJ2-3 | TRBD2
TGTGCCAGCAGCTTAGGCCCCTTGGGGCGAACCTACGAGCAGTACTTC | CASSLGPLGRTYEQYF | TRBV11-1 | . | TRBJ2-7 | .
TGCGCCAGCAGCTTGGGGTTAGCGGGAGGGAACCACGAGCAGTACTTC | CASSLGLAGGNHEQYF | TRBV5-1 | . | TRBJ2-7 | TRBD2
TGTGCCAGCAGCCGCGGAATAGCGAAGAGCTCCTACAATGAGCAGTTCTTC | CASSRGIAKSSYNEQFF | TRBV7-6 | many | TRBJ2-1 | .
TGCGCCAGCAGTGAGTCATTCTCTGGGCAAGAGACCCAGTACTTC | CASSESFSGQETQYF | TRBV10-1 | . | TRBJ2-5 | .
TGTGCCAGCATCCACCCCATTTCCCACGAGCAGTACTTC | CASIHPISHEQYF | TRBV27 | many | TRBJ2-7 | .
TGTGCCAGCTCACCAATCATCCAGGAGGAGCAGTACTTC | CASSPIIQEEQYF | TRBV18 | many | TRBJ2-7 | .
TGTGCCAGCAGCGTATGGGGGACAGGGGGCGACGAGCAGTACTTC | CASSVWGTGGDEQYF | TRBV9 | many | TRBJ2-7 | TRBD1
TGCGCCAGCAGCTTGGCCGAGGAGGGTTTGTACGAGCAGTACTTC | CASSLAEEGLYEQYF | TRBV5-1 | . | TRBJ2-7 | .
TGTGCCAGCAGTTTAGTTCGCCTAGCGGGAGGGCAGGGGAAGCACTACGAGCAGTACTTC | CASSLVRLAGGQGKHYEQYF | TRBV12-3/TRBV12-4 | many | TRBJ2-7 | TRBD2
TGTGCCAGCAGTACCCTAGGGACTAGCGGTAAAAACATTCAGTACTTC | CASSTLGTSGKNIQYF | TRBV6-2/TRBV6-3 | . | TRBJ2-4 | TRBD2
TGTGCCAGTAGTATAACCGGGACAGGGAGCTACGAGCAGTACTTC | CASSITGTGSYEQYF | TRBV19 | . | TRBJ2-7 | TRBD1
TGTGCCAGCACTTCGGGACAGTACAATGAGCAGTTCTTC | CASTSGQYNEQFF | TRBV7-9 | many | TRBJ2-1 | TRBD1
TGTGCCAGCATCCAGTCGGGGGGGCACAATGAGCAGTTCTTC | CASIQSGGHNEQFF | TRBV7-9 | many | TRBJ2-1 | TRBD2
TGTGCCAGCAGCTCAACTAGCGGGAGTAGGTACGAGCAGTACTTC | CASSSTSGSRYEQYF | TRBV13 | many | TRBJ2-7 | TRBD2
TGTGCCAGCGGAATCGGGGATCTCGGGGAGACCCAGTACTTC | CASGIGDLGETQYF | TRBV7-9 | many | TRBJ2-5 | .
TGTGCCAGCAGAGGACAGTTCTATAATTCACCCCTCCACTTT | CASRGQFYNSPLHF | TRBV6-2/TRBV6-3 | few | TRBJ1-6 | .
TGTGCCAGCAGCCCGGGGTTCAATCAGCCCCAGCATTTT | CASSPGFNQPQHF | TRBV3-1 | many | TRBJ1-5 | .
TGTGCCAGCAGCAGGACGGTTTCCGTTCTTAGGACTGAAGCTTTCTTT | CASSRTVSVLRTEAFF | TRBV5-5 | many | TRBJ1-1 | .
TGTGCCATAGGGAGGAGCACATCGACTGAAGCTTTCTTT | CAIGRSTSTEAFF | TRBV10-3 | . | TRBJ1-1 | .
TGTGCCACTAAACAGTGGGTCCCCGACGACAGGGATGGCTATGGCTACACCTTC | CATKQWVPDDRDGYGYTF | TRBV28 | . | TRBJ1-2 | TRBD1
TGTGCCAGCAGCACAATCCTCTCTGGGGCCAACGTCCTGACTTTC | CASSTILSGANVLTF | TRBV6-1 | . | TRBJ2-6 | .
TGTGCCATCAGGGGGACAGGGAACAATGAGCAGTTCTTC | CAIRGTGNNEQFF | TRBV10-3 | many | TRBJ2-1 | TRBD1
TGCGCCAGCCGCCTCGAGGGATCGGCAGATACGCAGTATTTT | CASRLEGSADTQYF | TRBV5-1 | . | TRBJ2-3 | .
TGTGCCAGTAGTCTAAGGTCAGGCCCCCCAACTGAAGCTTTCTTT | CASSLRSGPPTEAFF | TRBV19 | few | TRBJ1-1 | .
TGTGCCAGCAGCTTCCTGGGACTCGGGGAAAAACTGTTTTTT | CASSFLGLGEKLFF | TRBV11-2 | many | TRBJ1-4 | .
TGTGCCAGCAGCTTAGCGGGGAACACTGAAGCTTCCTTT | CASSLAGNTEASF | TRBV11-2 | . | TRBJ1-1 | .
TGTGCCAGCAGCTTAAAAATTCGTCGTCAGCCCCAGCATTTT | CASSLKIRRQPQHF | TRBV7-9 | few | TRBJ1-5 | .
TGTGCCAGCACCCCCGGGACAGGAAACACCGGGGAGCTGTTTTTT | CASTPGTGNTGELFF | TRBV27 | . | TRBJ2-2 | TRBD1
TGCAGTGCTAGACTCACAGGGGGGCGAGAGACCCAGTACTTC | CSARLTGGRETQYF | TRBV20-1 | many | TRBJ2-5 | TRBD1
TGTGCCAGCAACGGAGTCGGCCGGCCCGAAGCTAACTATGGCTACACCTTC | CASNGVGRPEANYGYTF | TRBV11-3 | many | TRBJ1-2 | .
TGTGCCAGCAGTTTACGAGGGCAGTATGGCAATCAGCCCCAGCATTTT | CASSLRGQYGNQPQHF | TRBV27 | . | TRBJ1-5 | .
TGTGCCAGCAGTGGACTAGCAGGCTTCAATGAGCAGTTCTTC | CASSGLAGFNEQFF | TRBV6-1 | . | TRBJ2-1 | TRBD2